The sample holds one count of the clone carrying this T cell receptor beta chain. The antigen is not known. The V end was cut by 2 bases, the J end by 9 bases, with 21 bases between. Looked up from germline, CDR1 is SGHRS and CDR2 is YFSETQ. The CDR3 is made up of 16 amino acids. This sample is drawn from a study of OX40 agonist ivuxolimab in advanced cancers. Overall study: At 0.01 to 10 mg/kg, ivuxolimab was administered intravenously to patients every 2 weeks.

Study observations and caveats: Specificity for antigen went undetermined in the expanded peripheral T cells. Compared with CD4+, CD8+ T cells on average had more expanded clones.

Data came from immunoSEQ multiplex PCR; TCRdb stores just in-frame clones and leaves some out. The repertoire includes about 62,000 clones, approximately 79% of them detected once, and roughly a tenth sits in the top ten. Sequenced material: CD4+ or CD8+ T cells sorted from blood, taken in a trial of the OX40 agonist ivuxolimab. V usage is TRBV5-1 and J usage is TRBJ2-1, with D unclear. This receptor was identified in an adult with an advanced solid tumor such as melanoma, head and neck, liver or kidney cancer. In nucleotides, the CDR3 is TGCGCCAGCAGCTTTTCAGCTACTTCCACCGGTGGTGAGCAGTTCTTC. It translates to CASSFSATSTGGEQFF.